Listed below are T cell receptor beta chains from one sample, sequenced in a study of blood T cell repertoires in COVID-19. Profiled with immunoSEQ multiplex PCR; TCRdb holds only in-frame clones, not every one. The repertoire holds about 300,000 clones, around 88% seen once, with 1.5% to 2% in the top ten. The material sequenced was peripheral blood. These receptors were collected from a woman aged 25 to 39 with COVID-19, enrolled during active disease. Each CDR3 is given with its conserved first and last residue. A D gene is named only where the DNA matches it firmly. The size of a clone is reported for some rows only, either as once, few or many, or as a class for expanded clones.

TRBD1	once	TRBV7-3	TRBJ1-2	TGTGCCAGCAGCGCTGGGACAGGGGGCGACTATGGCTACACCTTC	CASSAGTGGDYGYTF
NA	NA	TRBV3-1/TRBV3-2	TRBJ2-4	TGTGCCAGCAGCCAACAGGGCTCGGGAAACATTCAGTACTTC	CASSQQGSGNIQYF
TRBD1	NA	TRBV6-5	TRBJ1-1	TGTGCCAGCAGAAAGGACAGGTCAGGTTACACTGAAGCTTTCTTT	CASRKDRSGYTEAFF
NA	NA	TRBV4-1	TRBJ1-4	TGCGCCAGCAGCCAAGATCAGGATATAATCGGAAAACTGTTTTTT	CASSQDQDIIGKLFF
NA	once	TRBV2	TRBJ1-5	TGTGCCAGCAGGCCGGGGGACTTCAGCAATCAGCCCCAGCATTTT	CASRPGDFSNQPQHF
NA	NA	TRBV6-1	TRBJ1-4	TGTGCCAGCAGTGAAGATGGGGAGGGGCCAGGGGAAAAACTGTTTTTT	CASSEDGEGPGEKLFF
NA	NA	TRBV3-1/TRBV3-2	TRBJ1-2	TGTGCCAGCAGCCCCGTCAGGGGAGATGGCTACACCTTC	CASSPVRGDGYTF
NA	NA	TRBV4-1	TRBJ2-7	TGCGCCAGCAGCCAAGCAGGGATGGGGTCCTACGAGCAGTACTTC	CASSQAGMGSYEQYF
NA	once	TRBV12-3/TRBV12-4	TRBJ2-4	TGTGCCAGCAGTTTGGGCGAGAAAAACATTCAGTACTTC	CASSLGEKNIQYF
TRBD1	NA	TRBV5-1	TRBJ2-7	TGCGCCAGCAGCCCCGGTGGACAGGGATACGAGCAGTACTTC	CASSPGGQGYEQYF
NA	NA	TRBV7-9	TRBJ1-2	TGTGCCAGCAGCTTATTCGGAGGGTTCGACTATGGCTACACCTTC	CASSLFGGFDYGYTF
TRBD2	NA	TRBV9	TRBJ2-1	TGTGCCAGCAGCGTACCGACTACTAGCGGGGTTTCCTACAATGAGCAGTTCTTC	CASSVPTTSGVSYNEQFF
NA	NA	TRBV6-5	TRBJ1-2	TGTGCCAGCAGCCTGACAGGAGGCTATGGCTACACCTTC	CASSLTGGYGYTF
NA	NA	TRBV7-7	TRBJ2-3	TGTGCTAGCAGCTTAGGCGGGACTCATACGCAGTATTTT	CASSLGGTHTQYF
NA	NA	TRBV27	TRBJ1-1	TGTGCCAGCAGTTCCTCGGGCACTGAAGCTTTCTTT	CASSSSGTEAFF
NA	NA	TRBV5-6	TRBJ1-4	TGTGCCAGCAGCTTTTTCGACGAGGACAGCCAGGTTTTT	CASSFFDEDSQVF
NA	NA	TRBV4-1	TRBJ2-1	TGCGCCAGCAGCCAAGATCCCCACGGGTCCTACAATGAGCAGTTCTTC	CASSQDPHGSYNEQFF
NA	few	TRBV11-3	TRBJ2-7	TGTGCCAGCAGCTCATCCTACGAGCAGTACTTC	CASSSSYEQYF
NA	NA	TRBV30	TRBJ1-5	TGTGCCTGGAGTCCTAGCGTCAGGACGTCATATCAGCCCCAGCATTTT	CAWSPSVRTSYQPQHF
NA	NA	TRBV6-5	TRBJ1-2	TGTGCCAGCAGCCTAGGGAGGGTATCGGGTGGCTACACCTTC	CASSLGRVSGGYTF
NA	NA	TRBV7-2	TRBJ1-1	TGTGCCAGCAGCTTGTCGATAGCGAGTGAAGCTTTCTTT	CASSLSIASEAFF
NA	NA	TRBV9	TRBJ1-2	TGTGCCAGCAGCCCCGATTCCCCACAGGGAGTCTACACCTTC	CASSPDSPQGVYTF